Sequencing of this TCR beta chain was carried out in a study of blood T cell repertoires in COVID-19. Study-level information: Samples representing acute and convalescent COVID-19 were sourced from the United States, Italy and Spain.

The CDR3 consists of 14 residues. V lost 7 bases and J lost 2, with 15 bases in between. The V gene's germline CDR1 is SNHLY and CDR2 FYNNEI. Either two negative PCRs, clearance, or symptom resolution qualified Cohort 3 donors as recovered. TCRdb keeps only in-frame clones here, not all; method: immunoSEQ multiplex PCR. Among approximately 470,000 clones listed, about 90% were seen once. The TCR sequence derives from a woman aged 18-35 years who had recovered from COVID-19. The rearrangement uses TRBV2 and TRBJ2-7; TRBD2 might be the D (6 bases). Sample: PBMCs or T cells enriched from blood (not recorded which). The chain's CDR3 is CASTQGAGTYEQYF. The CDR3 region has the DNA TGTGCCAGCACCCAGGGCGCGGGAACCTACGAGCAGTACTTC.